These 9 T cell receptor beta chains share one sample of origin, sequenced in a study of blood T cell repertoires in COVID-19. Assay: immunoSEQ multiplex PCR; the TCRdb copy retains only in-frame clones and omits some. The repertoire has 50,000 to 75,000 clones, approximately 94% of them found once; the top ten carry around 2.6%. The sequenced material came from peripheral blood. These receptors were collected from a man in his 70s with active COVID-19.

V usage is TRBV10-3 and J usage is TRBJ2-3, with a tentative D call TRBD2 (6 bases). The V end lost 7 bases, the J end lost 0 bases, and 23 bases lay between the germline ends. CDR1 and CDR2 from the germline V gene are ENHRY and SYGVKD. The CDR3 runs to 18 residues. The CDR3: CAIIDRRGRIPSTDTQYF. The CDR3, as DNA: TGTGCCATCATCGACCGTCGGGGGAGGATTCCTAGCACAGATACGCAGTATTTT.

The chain joins TRBV15 to TRBJ2-7; weak D call: TRBD2 (6 bases). CDR3 size: 16 residues. Looked up from germline, CDR1 is LNHNV and CDR2 is YYDKDF (reference sequence). Trimming removed 3 bases from V and 2 bases from J, with 17 bases in between. The CDR3 bases are TGTGCCACCAGCAGGGGACGCGGGGAAGGAGCCTACGAGCAGTACGTC. This encodes CATSRGRGEGAYEQYV.

This clone was seen more than once but under ten times. The gene calls are TRBV6-5 and TRBJ2-7, with TRBD1 matching 10 bases. Germline CDR1 reads MNHEY; CDR2 reads SVGAGI. Trimming removed 6 bases from V and 3 bases from J; junction bases left unmatched: 5. This CDR3 is built from 14 residues. In nucleotides, the CDR3 is TGTGCCAGCAGGGAGGGACAGGGGTACTACGAGCAGTACTTC. It yields the protein CASREGQGYYEQYF.

The rearrangement joins TRBV6-5 to TRBJ1-1, with unresolved D. The V end was cut by 4 bases, the J end by 0 bases, with 9 bases between. The CDR3 sequence is 14 residues long. Germline loops: CDR1 MNHEY, CDR2 SVGAGI. In DNA, the CDR3 is TGTGCCAGCAGTTCGCTAGACTTGAACACTGAAGCTTTCTTT. This codes for CASSSLDLNTEAFF.

CDR3 region: CASSLAVGGPYEQYV. Here the CDR3 DNA reads TGCGCCAGCAGCTTGGCGGTAGGGGGCCCCTACGAGCAGTACGTC. V gene TRBV5-1 combines with J gene TRBJ2-7; 7 bases are shared with TRBD1. The germline V gene encodes CDR1 SGHRS and CDR2 YFSETQ. V lost 0 bases and J lost 2; bases outside the gene matches: 5. The CDR3 sequence is 15 residues long.

The chain joins TRBV11-2 to TRBJ2-7; 11 bases match TRBD2. This CDR3 contains 15 residues. J was trimmed by 1 base and V by 5 bases; bases with no gene match: 4. CDR1 and CDR2 (germline): SGHAT, FQNNGV. This CDR3 is CASSHLAGGSYEQYV. The CDR3 nucleotides read TGTGCCAGCAGCCACCTAGCGGGGGGATCCTACGAGCAGTACGTC.

The chain joins TRBV27 to TRBJ2-5, with D maybe TRBD1 (6 bases). Germline V gene data show CDR1 as MNHEY and CDR2 as SMNVEV (reference sequence). V was clipped by 0 bases and J by 0 bases, with 8 bases between them. The CDR3 has 15 amino acids. CDR3 DNA sequence: TGTGCCAGCAGTTTATCCACAGGGAACCAAGAGACCCAGTACTTC. Encoded protein: CASSLSTGNQETQYF.

V and J are TRBV7-8 and TRBJ2-1, with a possible D match to TRBD1 (6 bases). Trimming removed 2 bases from V and 7 bases from J, with 9 bases in between. CDR3 size: 13 residues. In germline, CDR1 is SGHVS, CDR2 FQNEAQ. CDR3 protein: CASSLRTVNEQFF. In nucleotides, the CDR3 is TGTGCCAGCAGCTTAAGGACAGTTAATGAGCAGTTCTTC.

The rearrangement links TRBV3-1 (or the pseudogene TRBV3-2) to TRBJ2-5; maybe TRBD1 (5 bases). In germline, CDR1 is LGHDT, CDR2 YNNKEL (reference sequence). CDR3 length: 13 residues. V dropped 0 bases and J dropped 7 bases, with 9 bases sitting between them. CDR3 sequence reads: CASSQDRVGTQYF. As DNA, the CDR3 is TGTGCCAGCAGCCAAGACAGGGTGGGGACCCAGTACTTC.